Below, 21 T cell receptor beta chains from the same sample are listed, as sequenced in a study of shared clonotypes between healthy human individuals. Here immunoSEQ multiplex PCR was the method, and the copy in TCRdb shows in-frame clones only, minus some. Among about 1 million clones listed, 70% to 80% were seen once. The sequencing input was memory CD4+ T cells sorted from blood. Subset given: CD45RA-negative fraction. Receptors were obtained from a man aged 18 to 29 in good health.

This clone was observed a few times. This same CDR3 is encoded by further DNA sequences in the sample. This chain uses TRBV7-2 with TRBJ2-1; D may correspond to TRBD1 or TRBD2 (5 bases each). This CDR3 contains 16 residues. The V and J ends lost 4 bases and 0 bases respectively, with 13 bases between them. CDR1 and CDR2 from the germline V gene are SGHTA and FQGNSA. Here the CDR3 DNA reads TGTGCCAGCAGCTCTACAGGTGGGAGCTCCTACAATGAGCAGTTCTTC. It encodes CASSSTGGSSYNEQFF. The full variable domain, rest sourced from reference TRBV7-2 and TRBJ2-1, is GAGVSQSPSNKVTEKGKDVELRCDPISGHTALYWYRQSLGQGLEFLIYFQGNSAPDKSGLPSDRFSAERTGGSVSTLTIQRTQQEDSAVYLCASSSTGGSSYNEQFFGPGTRLTVL.

The genes are TRBV29-1 and TRBJ2-1, with 10 bases matching TRBD1. This CDR3 is 14 amino acids long. Germline lookup yields CDR1 SQVTM and CDR2 ANQGSEA. V lost 1 base and J lost 3; bases outside the gene matches: 0. The CDR3 nucleotides read TGCAGCGTTGAAGGGACAGGGGGCTACAATGAGCAGTTCTTC. It translates to CSVEGTGGYNEQFF.

With regard to this clone: In the same sample, other DNA sequences code for this CDR3. The chain combines TRBV6-5 with TRBJ2-7; tentatively, D is TRBD2 (6 bases). This CDR3 is built from 11 residues. V shed 2 bases and J shed 7 bases, with 6 bases lying between them. CDR1 is MNHEY, CDR2 SVGAGI, per germline. The CDR3 DNA reads as TGTGCCAGCAGTTACGGGAGGGAGCAGTACTTC. This codes for CASSYGREQYF.

This clone showed up just a few times. This chain connects TRBV6-1 to TRBJ2-3; 10 bases are shared with TRBD2. With V trimmed by 3 bases and J by 0 bases, 6 bases remained unmatched. The CDR3 totals 17 residues. Germline CDR1 MNHNS, CDR2 SASEGT. Here the CDR3 reads CASSDPGLAPSTDTQYF. CDR3 DNA: TGTGCCAGCAGTGACCCGGGACTAGCGCCCAGCACAGATACGCAGTATTTT.

The chain carries TRBV28 and TRBJ1-1, with a tentative D call TRBD1 (6 bases). This CDR3 comprises 14 residues. Trimming took 1 base from V and 10 from J, leaving 16 bases between them. Per the germline V gene, CDR1 is MDHEN and CDR2 is SYDVKM. The CDR3 DNA is TGTGCCAGCAGTTTATCCTCCAGGGGCTCTCGAGCTTTCTTT. It yields the protein CASSLSSRGSRAFF.

The chain employs TRBV7-9 and TRBJ2-1, with D maybe TRBD2 (6 bases). V was clipped by 5 bases and J by 5 bases, with 16 bases between them. The CDR3 spans 15 residues. Germline CDR1 reads SEHNR; CDR2 reads FQNEAQ (reference sequence). The CDR3 DNA sequence: TGTGCCAGCAGCCGAGACGGGAGTTATGACAATGAGCAGTTCTTC. It is translated as CASSRDGSYDNEQFF.

The V gene is TRBV7-8, the J gene TRBJ1-5; a possible D gene is TRBD1 (5 bases). Trimming removed 0 bases from V and 4 bases from J, with 10 bases in between. Germline V gene data show CDR1 as SGHVS and CDR2 as FQNEAQ. The CDR3 is made up of 15 amino acids. CDR3 nucleotide sequence: TGTGCCAGCAGCTTAGCTAGACAGTCTAATCAGCCCCAGCATTTT. As protein: CASSLARQSNQPQHF.

Remarks on this clone: One end of the junction is discordant with germline, which a read error may explain. The rearrangement uses TRBV7-7 and TRBJ2-1; 10 bases are a match to TRBD2. CDR3 length: 15 amino acids. From germline, CDR1 is SSHAT and CDR2 FNYEAQ (reference sequence). The CDR3 DNA sequence: TGTGCTAGCAGCTTAGTTGCTAGCGGGAGCGGCGAGCAGTTCTTC. Translation gives CASSLVASGSGEQFF.

This sequence joins TRBV5-1 and TRBJ1-1; D may be TRBD1 (5 bases). Germline lookup yields CDR1 SGHRS and CDR2 YFSETQ. The CDR3 is 15 amino acids. Trimming cost V 0 bases and J 2 bases, with 11 bases left between them. CDR3 protein: CASSLAGRRNTEAFF. The DNA of the CDR3 is TGCGCCAGCAGCTTGGCAGGGAGAAGAAACACTGAAGCTTTCTTT.

The V call is TRBV5-4, the J call TRBJ2-5, with TRBD1 matching 8 bases. Germline CDR1 and CDR2: SGHNT and YYREEE (reference sequence). Unmatched junction bases numbered 4, after V lost 3 bases and J lost 3 bases. The CDR3 sequence is 14 residues long. CDR3 residues: CASSSGQGKETQYF. DNA of the CDR3: TGTGCCAGCAGCTCAGGACAGGGAAAAGAGACCCAGTACTTC.

V gene TRBV5-1 combines with J gene TRBJ1-2; D not certain. The V gene lost 0 bases and the J gene lost 5 bases, with 11 bases spanning the gap. The germline CDR1 and CDR2 sequences are SGHRS and YFSETQ. The CDR3 loop spans 14 amino acids. CDR3 protein: CASSLESDLYGYTF. CDR3 DNA: TGCGCCAGCAGCTTGGAGTCAGATTTGTATGGCTACACCTTC.

This clone has ten or more counts. V usage is TRBV11-2 and J usage is TRBJ2-2; D not certain. V lost 2 bases to trimming and J lost 4 bases, with 14 bases between them. Germline V gene lookup returns CDR1 SGHAT and CDR2 FQNNGV. The CDR3 covers 16 residues. The CDR3 region is CASSLFSSWGTGELFF. CDR3 bases: TGTGCCAGCAGCTTATTCTCGTCCTGGGGCACCGGGGAGCTGTTTTTT.

In its sample, this clone was seen a few times. The CDR3 nucleotides read TGCGCCAGCAGCGGCGAGGGGGCGCGTTCCTACGAGCAGTACTTC. This sequence encodes CASSGEGARSYEQYF. The chain links TRBV5-1 to TRBJ2-7; TRBD1 aligns across 7 bases. V gave up 4 bases and J gave up 1 base; unmatched junction bases: 8. This CDR3 comprises 15 residues. Per germline, CDR1 SGHRS and CDR2 YFSETQ.

The CDR3 DNA is TGTGCCAGCAGTGTTACCCTGCCCTCCACAGATACGCAGTATTTT. This sequence encodes CASSVTLPSTDTQYF. The rearrangement uses TRBV6-1 and TRBJ2-3; D not certain. CDR3 length: 15 amino acids. Trimming cost V 4 bases and J 2 bases, with 13 bases left between them. CDR1 MNHNS and CDR2 SASEGT come from the germline V gene.

This clone was seen just once. The chain joins TRBV28 to TRBJ1-6; a weak D match, TRBD1 (5 bases). Trimming stripped 2 bases from V and 4 bases from J, with 9 bases between. Germline V gene lookup returns CDR1 MDHEN and CDR2 SYDVKM. This CDR3 spans 15 amino acids. The CDR3, as DNA: TGTGCCAGCAGTTTAAAGGGACTTTATAATTCACCCCTCCACTTT. It codes for CASSLKGLYNSPLHF.

This chain uses TRBV5-5 with TRBJ1-6; the match to TRBD1 covers 7 bases. From germline, CDR1 is SGHKS and CDR2 YYEKEE (reference sequence). There are 14 residues in the CDR3. The V and J ends lost 5 bases and 6 bases, in that order; junction bases with no gene match: 5. The CDR3 reads CASSSQGRNSPLHF. DNA of the CDR3: TGTGCCAGCAGTTCACAGGGGCGTAATTCACCCCTCCACTTT.

The chain recombines TRBV11-2 with TRBJ2-1, with D maybe TRBD2 (6 bases). The CDR3 length is 14 residues. The germline V gene has CDR1 SGHAT and CDR2 FQNNGV. V dropped 1 base and J dropped 8 bases, with 12 bases sitting between them. This CDR3 is CASSLGEVRDEQFF. The CDR3 bases are TGTGCCAGCAGCTTAGGGGAGGTCAGGGATGAGCAGTTCTTC.

This clone has a handful of counts. This rearrangement joins TRBV29-1 to TRBJ2-2; 11 bases are shared with TRBD1. Germline CDR1 SQVTM, CDR2 ANQGSEA. There are 14 residues in the CDR3. V lost 7 bases, J lost 3 bases, and 4 bases stayed unmatched. CDR3 protein: CSAGQGAYTGELFF. The CDR3 DNA is TGCAGCGCTGGACAGGGGGCGTACACCGGGGAGCTGTTTTTT.

The genes are TRBV2 and TRBJ2-1, with 8 bases matching TRBD2. J was trimmed by 6 bases and V by 1 base; bases with no gene match: 5. CDR3 length: 15 amino acids. Looked up from germline, CDR1 is SNHLY and CDR2 is FYNNEI. This CDR3 is CASSEEPGRANEQFF. As DNA, the CDR3 is TGTGCCAGCAGTGAAGAGCCCGGGAGGGCCAATGAGCAGTTCTTC.

This clone was observed a few times. The V and J genes are TRBV18 and TRBJ1-1; D is unclear. V was trimmed by 4 bases and J by 1 base, leaving 13 bases between them. Germline CDR1 is KGHSH and CDR2 is LQKENI. CDR3 length: 15 amino acids. This chain's CDR3 is CASSQSSTPNTEAFF. CDR3 bases: TGTGCCAGCTCACAAAGTTCCACACCGAACACTGAAGCTTTCTTT. The whole variable domain, filled in from reference TRBV18 and TRBJ1-1, reads NAGVMQNPRHLVRRRGQEARLRCSPMKGHSHVYWYRQLPEEGLKFMVYLQKENIIDESGMPKERFSAEFPKEGPSILRIQQVVRGDSAAYFCASSQSSTPNTEAFFGQGTRLTVV.

This sequence joins TRBV6-5 and TRBJ2-1; no clear D gene. CDR1 and CDR2 (germline): MNHEY, SVGAGI. Trimming removed 6 bases from V and 2 bases from J, with 8 bases in between. There are 13 residues in the CDR3. This CDR3 reads CASRLGPYNEQFF. DNA for the CDR3: TGTGCCAGCAGACTCGGACCCTACAATGAGCAGTTCTTC.